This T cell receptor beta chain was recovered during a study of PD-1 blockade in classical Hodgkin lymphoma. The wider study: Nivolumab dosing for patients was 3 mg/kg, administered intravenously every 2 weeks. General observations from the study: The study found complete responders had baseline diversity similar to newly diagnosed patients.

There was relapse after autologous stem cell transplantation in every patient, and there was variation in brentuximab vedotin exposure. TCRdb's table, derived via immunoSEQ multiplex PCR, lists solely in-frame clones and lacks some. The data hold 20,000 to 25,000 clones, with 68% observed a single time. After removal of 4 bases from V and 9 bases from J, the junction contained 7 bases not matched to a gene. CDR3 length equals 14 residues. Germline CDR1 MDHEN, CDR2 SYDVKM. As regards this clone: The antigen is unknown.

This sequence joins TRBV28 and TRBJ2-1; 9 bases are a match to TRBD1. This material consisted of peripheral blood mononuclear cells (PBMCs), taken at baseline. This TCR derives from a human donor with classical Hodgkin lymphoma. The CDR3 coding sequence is TGTGCCAGCAGTTCCTGGACAGGGGACGGTGAGCAGTTCTTC. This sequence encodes CASSSWTGDGEQFF.